These 22 T cell receptor beta chains came from one sample sequenced in a study of shared clonotypes between healthy human individuals. Sequenced by immunoSEQ multiplex PCR; TCRdb stores in-frame clones only, minus some. The table includes 550,000 to 850,000 clones, 74% detected once. Material: memory CD4+ T cells sorted from blood. Subset here: CD45RA-negative fraction. The receptors stem from a woman in her twenties or thirties in good health.

The rearrangement joins TRBV7-7 to TRBJ2-1; 13 bases map to TRBD2. This CDR3 has 15 amino acids. CDR1 SSHAT and CDR2 FNYEAQ come from the germline V gene (reference sequence). Trimming at V came to 5 bases and at J to 9 bases, leaving 7 bases not matched to a gene. Here the CDR3 reads CASSLTSGRVGEQFF. As DNA, the CDR3 is TGTGCCAGCAGCCTCACTAGCGGGAGGGTAGGTGAGCAGTTCTTC.

Only a few counts were recorded for this clone. The genes are TRBV30 and TRBJ2-7; 13 positions agree with TRBD2. The CDR3 sequence is 14 residues long. V was clipped by 4 bases and J by 4 bases; unmatched bases: 4. Germline V gene sequence: CDR1 GTSNPN, CDR2 SVGIG (reference sequence). Here the CDR3 reads CAWTRTSGSYEQYF. CDR3 bases: TGTGCCTGGACCCGGACTAGCGGGAGTTACGAGCAGTACTTC.

This clone has a count of ten or more. This chain uses TRBV5-1 with TRBJ2-3, with 9 bases matching TRBD1. The CDR3 runs 16 residues. Trimming at V came to 4 bases and at J to 3 bases, leaving 9 bases not matched to a gene. From germline, CDR1 is SGHRS and CDR2 YFSETQ. CDR3 amino acids: CASSLGQGPATDTQYF. The CDR3 nucleotides read TGCGCCAGCAGCCTGGGACAGGGACCAGCAACAGATACGCAGTATTTT.

V and J are TRBV5-1 and TRBJ2-6; no definite D call. This CDR3 spans 17 amino acids. Trimming took off 2 bases at V and 1 base at J, with 13 bases between the two ends. Germline V lookup: CDR1 SGHRS, CDR2 YFSETQ. This chain's CDR3 is CASSFIVFPSGANVLTF. CDR3 coding DNA: TGCGCCAGCAGCTTCATCGTTTTCCCTTCTGGGGCCAACGTCCTGACTTTC. The entire variable domain, with the rest obtained from reference TRBV5-1 and TRBJ2-6, is as follows: KAGVTQTPRYLIKTRGQQVTLSCSPISGHRSVSWYQQTPGQGLQFLFEYFSETQRNKGNFPGRFSGRQFSNSRSEMNVSTLELGDSALYLCASSFIVFPSGANVLTFGAGSRLTVL.

This clone was counted once. The chain is built from TRBV19 and TRBJ2-7; D call uncertain. The CDR3 extends over 14 amino acids. Trimming pared 7 bases from V and 3 bases from J, leaving 16 bases between. The V gene's germline CDR1 is LNHDA and CDR2 SQIVND (reference sequence). The CDR3 loop is CASKRFSTSYEQYF. The CDR3 DNA follows: TGTGCCAGTAAACGGTTTAGCACCAGCTACGAGCAGTACTTC.

The J gene is TRBJ1-6, the V gene TRBV29-1; D perhaps matches TRBD1 (5 bases). V lost 4 bases and J 6 bases, leaving 7 bases between the germline ends. Per germline, CDR1 SQVTM and CDR2 ANQGSEA. CDR3 length: 12 amino acids. The CDR3 bases are TGCAGCGTTGGGGACCGTAATTCACCCCTCCACTTT. As protein: CSVGDRNSPLHF.

The chain recombines TRBV5-6 with TRBJ1-1; 8 bases are shared with TRBD1. Germline CDR1 reads SGHDT; CDR2 reads YYEEEE. CDR3 length equals 14 residues. The J segment lost 6 bases and the V segment lost 3 bases, leaving 7 bases of the junction unmatched. CDR3 loop: CASSSIDRGAEAFF. In nucleotides, the CDR3 is TGTGCCAGCAGCTCAATCGACAGGGGAGCTGAAGCTTTCTTT.

This chain connects TRBV10-3 to TRBJ1-2, with a possible D match to TRBD1 (5 bases). Germline lookup yields CDR1 ENHRY and CDR2 SYGVKD. The CDR3 has 14 residues. V shed 6 bases and J shed 3 bases, with 14 bases lying between them. This chain's CDR3 is CAIRPEGFHYGYTF. CDR3 DNA sequence: TGTGCCATCAGGCCCGAGGGGTTTCACTATGGCTACACCTTC.

This chain connects TRBV25-1 to TRBJ2-2; 10 positions match TRBD1. The germline V gene has CDR1 MGHDK and CDR2 SYGVNS. The CDR3 is 16 amino acids. V trimming: 2 bases; J trimming: 5 bases; junction bases outside the gene matches: 5. The CDR3: CASSETGTGETGELFF. CDR3 bases: TGTGCCAGCAGTGAAACCGGGACAGGGGAAACCGGGGAGCTGTTTTTT.

Concerning this clone: Other DNA sequences from this sample encode an identical CDR3 as well. V gene TRBV18 combines with J gene TRBJ1-4; 10 positions agree with TRBD1. CDR1 is KGHSH and CDR2 is LQKENI in the germline V gene. With V trimmed by 3 bases and J by 7 bases, 2 bases remained unmatched. The CDR3 loop spans 14 amino acids. The CDR3 loop is CASSPGQGSEKLFF. DNA for the CDR3: TGTGCCAGCTCACCGGGACAGGGGTCTGAAAAACTGTTTTTT.

This chain uses TRBV28 with TRBJ2-3, with TRBD1 matching over 9 bases. Germline lookup yields CDR1 MDHEN and CDR2 SYDVKM. The CDR3 is 15 residues long. Losses at the gene ends were 7 bases for V and 5 bases for J; bases not matched to a gene: 10. The CDR3 DNA sequence: TGTGCCAGCAACCGATGGACAGGGGCCGTAGATACGCAGTATTTT. Amino acids: CASNRWTGAVDTQYF.

V usage is TRBV5-1 and J usage is TRBJ2-2, with 10 positions matching TRBD1. The CDR3 runs 15 residues. The V gene end was trimmed by 3 bases and the J gene end by 6 bases; junction bases not matched to a gene: 5. Germline lookup yields CDR1 SGHRS and CDR2 YFSETQ. CDR3 sequence reads: CASSSSGTGAGELFF. The CDR3 bases are TGCGCCAGCAGCTCCTCCGGGACAGGGGCCGGGGAGCTGTTTTTT.

The chain is built from TRBV2 and TRBJ1-1, with no clear D. Trimming left V 5 bases short and J 1 base short, with 14 bases between. The CDR3 is 15 residues long. Germline V gene lookup returns CDR1 SNHLY and CDR2 FYNNEI. The CDR3 bases are TGTGCCAGCAGTCCCGTGGTCCGTGGGAACACTGAAGCTTTCTTT. Translated: CASSPVVRGNTEAFF.

The V call is TRBV6-6, the J call TRBJ2-7; D may be TRBD1 (6 bases). Germline lookup yields CDR1 MNHNY and CDR2 SVGAGI (reference sequence). The CDR3 contains 14 residues. Trimming cost V 4 bases and J 6 bases, with 16 bases left between them. CDR3 loop: CASSLGGSGREQYF. The CDR3 nucleotides are TGTGCCAGCAGTTTAGGGGGTTCAGGCCGCGAGCAGTACTTC.

This sequence joins TRBV13 and TRBJ2-3, with 7 bases lining up with TRBD2. The CDR3 sequence is 16 residues long. The germline V gene encodes CDR1 PRHDT and CDR2 FYEKMQ (reference sequence). The trim removed 2 bases at V and 4 bases at J, leaving 9 bases unmatched. CDR3 DNA sequence: TGTGCCAGCAGCTTAACTATGTGGGAGGGGTCAGATACGCAGTATTTT. Its protein product is CASSLTMWEGSDTQYF.

V and J are TRBV11-2 and TRBJ1-2, with 9 positions matching TRBD1. This CDR3 contains 17 residues. V lost 6 bases and J lost 7; bases outside the gene matches: 18. Germline V gene lookup returns CDR1 SGHAT and CDR2 FQNNGV. DNA for the CDR3: TGTGCCAGCAGTATCCGAATGGGACAGGGAGTTAATGGTGGCTACACCTTC. Its translation: CASSIRMGQGVNGGYTF.

This sequence joins TRBV27 and TRBJ2-1, with 13 bases identical to TRBD2. Trimming took 5 bases from V and 4 from J; bases not matched to a gene: 2. The germline V gene encodes CDR1 MNHEY and CDR2 SMNVEV (reference sequence). This CDR3 contains 15 residues. CDR3 nucleotide sequence: TGTGCCAGCAGTCCGGGACTAGCGGGGTACAATGAGCAGTTCTTC. Its translation: CASSPGLAGYNEQFF.

This clone was picked up one time. The chain carries TRBV28 and TRBJ1-2; D unclear. Trimming removed 2 bases from V and 2 bases from J, with 9 bases in between. This CDR3 comprises 14 residues. CDR1 is MDHEN, CDR2 SYDVKM, per germline. As DNA, the CDR3 is TGTGCCAGCAGTTTAAACTACGAAAACTATGGCTACACCTTC. This gives the protein CASSLNYENYGYTF.

As concerns this clone: The same CDR3 also results from other DNA sequences found in this sample. The chain uses TRBV5-1 and TRBJ2-7; TRBD1 agrees at 9 bases. The CDR3 consists of 14 residues. V gave up 4 bases and J gave up 4 bases; unmatched junction bases: 6. From germline, CDR1 is SGHRS and CDR2 YFSETQ. In nucleotides, the CDR3 is TGCGCCAGCAGCCCCAGGACAGGGGAATACGAGCAGTACTTC. It specifies CASSPRTGEYEQYF.

This rearrangement joins TRBV5-1 to TRBJ2-3; 9 positions agree with TRBD1. The V gene end was trimmed by 2 bases and the J gene end by 3 bases; junction bases not matched to a gene: 7. This CDR3 spans 16 amino acids. Germline loops: CDR1 SGHRS, CDR2 YFSETQ. The CDR3 DNA follows: TGCGCCAGCAGCTTAGGCGCGGGACAGGGAACAGATACGCAGTATTTT. This encodes CASSLGAGQGTDTQYF.

J is TRBJ1-4 and V is TRBV5-1; no clear D. The V and J ends lost 0 bases and 3 bases respectively, with 3 bases between them. The CDR3 sequence is 13 residues long. The germline V gene encodes CDR1 SGHRS and CDR2 YFSETQ. The CDR3 here is CASSLEANEKLFF. As DNA, the CDR3 is TGCGCCAGCAGCTTGGAAGCTAATGAAAAACTGTTTTTT. The entire variable domain, with the rest obtained from reference TRBV5-1 and TRBJ1-4, is as follows: KAGVTQTPRYLIKTRGQQVTLSCSPISGHRSVSWYQQTPGQGLQFLFEYFSETQRNKGNFPGRFSGRQFSNSRSEMNVSTLELGDSALYLCASSLEANEKLFFGSGTQLSVL.

The sample holds many counts of this clone. The gene calls are TRBV11-3 and TRBJ2-2, with 11 bases identical to TRBD2. Germline lookup yields CDR1 SGHNT and CDR2 YENEEA. Losses at the gene ends were 1 base for V and 3 bases for J; bases not matched to a gene: 13. The length of the CDR3 is 20 residues. CDR3: CASSLADFGLAGLDTGELFF. CDR3 DNA: TGTGCCAGCAGCTTAGCGGATTTCGGACTAGCGGGTCTTGACACCGGGGAGCTGTTTTTT.